This T cell receptor beta chain was identified during a study of technical replicates of blood from several donors. V dropped 0 bases and J dropped 4; count of bases not matched to a gene: 6. CDR1 and CDR2 (germline): LGHNA, YNFKEQ. The CDR3 has 16 residues. The table came from immunoSEQ multiplex PCR; TCRdb's copy has only in-frame clones and leaves some out. The profile shows under 80,000 clones, around 97% of them singletons. This sequence originates from a human donor in good health. The sequencing sample was made of T cells isolated from PBMCs. The J gene is TRBJ2-5, the V gene TRBV4-2; 9 bases line up with TRBD2. DNA for the CDR3: TGTGCCAGCAGCCAAGACCCTAGCGGGACCGGAGAGACCCAGTACTTC. It yields the protein CASSQDPSGTGETQYF.